These 16 T cell receptor beta chains originate from one sample sequenced in a study of response to subunit inactivated influenza vaccine. TCRdb recomputed calls from the RT-PCR reads with MiXCR, one row per CDR3 protein. The table includes under 200,000 distinct CDR3 sequences, roughly a tenth detected once. Sequencing used non-naive T cells sorted from PBMCs, obtained roughly 46 days after vaccination. The source of these receptors is a man in his fifties who received an inactivated influenza vaccine.

This clonotype was recorded many times. In DNA, the CDR3 is TGCGCCAGCAGCTTGGACTGGGGTGCTAATGAAAAACTGTTTTTT. Protein product: CASSLDWGANEKLFF. The rearrangement uses TRBV5-1 and TRBJ1-4; unclear D gene. Trimming shortened V by 0 bases and J by 3 bases, and 9 bases separated the two germline ends. This CDR3 has 15 amino acids. Germline V gives CDR1 SGHRS, CDR2 YFSETQ.

Ten or more counts support this clonotype. The J gene is TRBJ2-5, the V gene TRBV20-1, with a possible D match to TRBD1 (6 bases). V shed 4 bases and J shed 2 bases, with 17 bases lying between them. The CDR3 runs to 15 residues. The germline V gene has CDR1 DFQATT and CDR2 SNEGSKA (reference sequence). CDR3 loop: CSATGTSVSQETQYF. The DNA for the CDR3 is TGCAGTGCTACCGGGACATCTGTATCTCAAGAGACCCAGTACTTC.

This chain uses TRBV12-3 or TRBV12-4 with TRBJ1-1, with D maybe TRBD1 (6 bases). This CDR3 is built from 14 residues. Trimming removed 6 bases from V and 1 base from J, with 12 bases in between. The CDR3 sequence: CASSKGHQNTEAFF. In DNA form, the CDR3 reads TGTGCCAGCAGCAAGGGACACCAGAACACTGAAGCTTTCTTT.

This clonotype was seen at least ten times. The J gene is TRBJ2-3, the V gene TRBV14, with D uncertain. The CDR3 is 14 amino acids. Germline V gene data show CDR1 as SGHDN and CDR2 as FVKESK. Deletions cut 3 bases from V and 1 base from J, with 8 bases between. The CDR3 spells CASSQLRGTDTQYF. CDR3 DNA: TGTGCCAGCAGCCAGTTACGGGGCACAGATACGCAGTATTTT.

The chain employs TRBV2 and TRBJ2-5; no clear D. Germline V gene data show CDR1 as SNHLY and CDR2 as FYNNEI. V lost 3 bases to trimming and J lost 2 bases, with 13 bases between them. The CDR3 totals 15 residues. DNA of the CDR3: TGTGCCAGCAGTGAGTTTGTACAGCAACAAGAGACCCAGTACTTC. Amino acid sequence: CASSEFVQQQETQYF.

At least ten counts were recorded for this clonotype. The J gene is TRBJ1-2, the V gene TRBV7-9; 9 nucleotides align to TRBD1. J gave up 3 bases and V 4 bases, and 9 bases lay outside the gene matches. This CDR3 contains 16 residues. Germline assignment: CDR1 SEHNR and CDR2 FQNEAQ (reference sequence). CDR3 sequence (DNA): TGTGCCAGCAGCTCGAACCGGGACAGGGTCGACTATGGCTACACCTTC. Its translation: CASSSNRDRVDYGYTF.

This clonotype was detected ten times or more. The chain employs TRBV11-2 and TRBJ2-2, with 7 bases aligning to TRBD1. The J segment lost 3 bases and the V segment lost 4 bases, leaving 11 bases of the junction unmatched. This CDR3 spans 17 amino acids. Germline CDR1 and CDR2: SGHAT and FQNNGV. In nucleotides, the CDR3 is TGTGCCAGCAGCTCTAGACCGGGGACAGCCCACACCGGGGAGCTGTTTTTT. This sequence encodes CASSSRPGTAHTGELFF.

This clonotype was seen more than once but under ten times. This sequence joins TRBV3-1 and TRBJ2-3; 8 bases match TRBD2. CDR1 is LGHDT, CDR2 YNNKEL, per germline (reference sequence). CDR3 length: 16 residues. Trimming removed 3 bases from V and 1 base from J; junction bases left unmatched: 6. The CDR3 region has the DNA TGTGCCAGCAGCCAGGGGCCTAGCGGGCGCACAGATACGCAGTATTTT. It encodes CASSQGPSGRTDTQYF.

The table lists this clonotype with a few counts. The chain joins TRBV10-3 to TRBJ2-5; D gene uncertain. Germline loops: CDR1 ENHRY, CDR2 SYGVKD. Between the trimmed V and J ends, which lost 4 bases and 1 base, there was a span of 7 bases. The CDR3 consists of 13 residues. CDR3 in DNA: TGTGCCATCAGTGTAAAGCCCCAAGAGACCCAGTACTTC. It translates to CAISVKPQETQYF.

This clonotype was seen at least ten times. The J gene is TRBJ2-2, the V gene TRBV6-2 or TRBV6-3; D ambiguous. The V gene lost 0 bases and the J gene lost 6 bases, with 5 bases spanning the gap. Germline CDR1 reads MNHEY; CDR2 reads SVGEGT. This CDR3 has 13 residues. The CDR3 is CASSYSRSGELFF. CDR3 DNA: TGTGCCAGCAGTTACTCGAGGTCCGGGGAGCTGTTTTTT.

V and J are TRBV24-1 and TRBJ2-1; TRBD1 aligns across 11 bases. The J segment lost 8 bases and the V segment lost 5 bases, leaving 10 bases of the junction unmatched. From germline, CDR1 is KGHDR and CDR2 SFDVKD. The CDR3 runs to 16 residues. The CDR3 here is CATSGTGGSDSYEQFF. In DNA, the CDR3 is TGTGCCACCAGTGGGACAGGGGGCTCTGATTCTTATGAGCAGTTCTTC.

The table lists this clonotype with a few counts. The rearrangement joins TRBV5-6 to TRBJ2-1; D is uncertain. Trimming removed 4 bases from V and 5 bases from J, with 7 bases in between. From germline, CDR1 is SGHDT and CDR2 YYEEEE. CDR3 length equals 12 residues. For the CDR3, the DNA is TGTGCCAGCAGCCCTTTCGACAATGAGCAGTTCTTC. Translation: CASSPFDNEQFF.

The V gene is TRBV7-2, the J gene TRBJ2-1, with TRBD1 identical over 7 bases. The CDR3 loop spans 15 amino acids. With V trimmed by 1 base and J by 1 base, 1 base remained unmatched. Germline V lookup: CDR1 SGHTA, CDR2 FQGNSA. CDR3 bases: TGTGCCAGCAGCTTAGAGGGGGCTTCCTACAATGAGCAGTTCTTC. It is translated as CASSLEGASYNEQFF.

This clonotype was detected a few times. The chain employs TRBV3-1 and TRBJ2-1; TRBD1 agrees at 7 bases. This CDR3 has 17 residues. Germline CDR1 reads LGHDT; CDR2 reads YNNKEL (reference sequence). The trim removed 1 base at V and 8 bases at J, leaving 14 bases unmatched. This CDR3 is CASSQGPHVDRVHEQFF. The DNA of the CDR3 is TGTGCCAGCAGCCAAGGGCCCCATGTAGACAGGGTTCATGAGCAGTTCTTC.

J is TRBJ2-5 and V is TRBV6-5; 9 bases are a match to TRBD1. The junction had 6 bases not matched to a gene; V was cut back by 2 bases and J by 5 bases. CDR1 MNHEY and CDR2 SVGAGI come from the germline V gene. This CDR3 contains 15 residues. CDR3 residues: CASSYQDRGYETQYF. For the CDR3, the DNA is TGTGCCAGCAGTTACCAGGACAGGGGCTACGAGACCCAGTACTTC.

The genes are TRBV2 and TRBJ1-5; TRBD1 agrees at 10 bases. After removal of 6 bases from V and 4 bases from J, the junction contained 6 bases not matched to a gene. Germline V gene sequence: CDR1 SNHLY, CDR2 FYNNEI. CDR3 length: 15 residues. As DNA, the CDR3 is TGTGCCAGCAGCGGGACAGGGGATAGTAATCAGCCCCAGCATTTT. Protein: CASSGTGDSNQPQHF.